The subject of this entry is one TCR beta chain. Using immunoSEQ multiplex PCR, the repertoire was profiled, and TCRdb retains in-frame clones only, with some absent. The sample yields about half a million clones, 89% seen once. This CDR3 region has 17 residues. With 3 bases removed from V and 4 bases from J, the gap between germline ends came to 19 bases. CDR1 MNHEY and CDR2 SMNVEV come from the germline V gene (reference sequence). The data were taken from a study of Ad26.COV2.S vaccination and SARS-CoV-2 variants. Treatment meaning: roughly 18 received Ad26.COV2.S at low or high dose, single or two shots; 5 received placebo; per-sample allocation not given. Samples analyzed were those drawn on day 63 after the first vaccine or placebo injection. Cohort 1b enrolled adults aged 18-55 years in Boston.

The chain is built from TRBV27 and TRBJ2-1; the D gene is possibly TRBD2 (5 bases). The sequence derives from a person aged 18-65 years who received the Ad26.COV2.S COVID-19 vaccine or a placebo. The source material was peripheral blood, sampled in a trial of Ad26.COV2.S vaccine versus placebo. CDR3 coding DNA: TGTGCCAGCAGTTTGGGTAGAGGGCGGCCACAGTACAATGAGCAGTTCTTC. Its translation is CASSLGRGRPQYNEQFF.